This T cell receptor beta chain stems from a study of identical twins. Study results and limitations: The more abundant beta clonotypes in cord blood had fewer insertions, and memory repertoires did not show this.

Regarding this clonotype: Its cognate antigen is unknown.

TCRdb re-called the 5' RACE reads with MiXCR, one entry per CDR3 protein. The sample has roughly 720,000 distinct CDR3 sequences, roughly 20% seen once; the top ten hold 13%. Trimming removed 2 bases from V and 7 bases from J, with 9 bases in between. There are 14 residues in the CDR3. Separately, the same data were catalogued under a study of T cells expressing NK-cell markers. That study reports: Roughly 6 of the donors carried dominant NKG2C+ clonotypes that took up about 1.0-7.5% of their CD8+ T cells. The CD3+CD56-NKG2C+ fraction of a few donors was also led by these clonotypes.

This TCR came from a young woman in good health. The chain joins TRBV12-3 or TRBV12-4 to TRBJ1-6, with D possibly being TRBD1 (5 bases). Sequencing used PBMCs. The CDR3 region is CASSLLGENSPLHF. The CDR3 nucleotides are TGTGCCAGCAGTTTACTGGGGGAAAATTCACCCCTCCACTTT.